The rows below give T cell receptor beta chains drawn from one sample of a study of read filtering for tumor transcriptome and immune sequencing. TCRdb re-derived calls from the reads in MiXCR, one entry per CDR3 protein. The data hold about 90,000 distinct CDR3 sequences, with around an eighth observed a single time. The sequencing input was a population of CD138-negative cells sorted from bone marrow. These receptors all stem from a donor aged 40 or older with multiple myeloma. Each CDR3 is given with its conserved first and last residue. D genes are given only for firm matches. The size field is filled for only some rows; it gives once, few, many or a size class.

j_gene: TRBJ2-3; d_gene: .; v_gene: TRBV5-1; abundance: many; CDR3aa: CASSLEGDSTDTQYF; CDR3nt: TGCGCCAGCAGCTTGGAAGGAGACAGCACAGATACGCAGTATTTT
j_gene: TRBJ2-3; d_gene: .; v_gene: TRBV2; abundance: .; CDR3aa: CASSRDRGDTQYF; CDR3nt: TGTGCCAGCAGTAGGGATAGGGGAGATACGCAGTATTTT
j_gene: TRBJ1-2; d_gene: TRBD1; v_gene: TRBV6-5; abundance: many; CDR3aa: CASSYWTGFNYGYTF; CDR3nt: TGTGCCAGCAGTTATTGGACAGGGTTCAACTATGGCTACACCTTC
j_gene: TRBJ2-1; d_gene: TRBD1; v_gene: TRBV19; abundance: .; CDR3aa: CASRVRDRYNEQFF; CDR3nt: TGTGCCAGCCGTGTCCGGGACAGATACAATGAGCAGTTCTTC
j_gene: TRBJ1-5; d_gene: .; v_gene: TRBV6-1; abundance: few; CDR3aa: CASRPNRGNQPQHF; CDR3nt: TGTGCCAGCAGACCTAACAGGGGCAATCAGCCCCAGCATTTT
j_gene: TRBJ2-3; d_gene: TRBD2; v_gene: TRBV29-1; abundance: few; CDR3aa: CSATSGRGTDTQYF; CDR3nt: TGCAGCGCAACTAGCGGGAGAGGCACAGATACGCAGTATTTT
j_gene: TRBJ2-2; d_gene: .; v_gene: TRBV5-1; abundance: many; CDR3aa: CASRSPGSTGELFF; CDR3nt: TGCGCCAGCAGATCACCCGGGAGTACCGGGGAGCTGTTTTTT
j_gene: TRBJ2-1; d_gene: .; v_gene: TRBV5-1; abundance: many; CDR3aa: CASSPQGSSYNEQFF; CDR3nt: TGCGCCAGCAGCCCGCAGGGGAGCTCCTACAATGAGCAGTTCTTC
j_gene: TRBJ2-2; d_gene: .; v_gene: TRBV7-8; abundance: many; CDR3aa: CASSFASGAGTGELFF; CDR3nt: TGTGCCAGCAGCTTCGCGTCGGGAGCCGGCACCGGGGAGCTGTTTTTT
j_gene: TRBJ1-1; d_gene: .; v_gene: TRBV29-1; abundance: many; CDR3aa: CSVLSPTTEAFF; CDR3nt: TGCAGCGTCCTTAGTCCCACCACTGAAGCTTTCTTT
j_gene: TRBJ2-3; d_gene: TRBD2; v_gene: TRBV20-1; abundance: many; CDR3aa: CSPRASGEGDTQYF; CDR3nt: TGCAGCCCCCGGGCTAGCGGGGAAGGGGATACGCAGTATTTT
j_gene: TRBJ2-1; d_gene: .; v_gene: TRBV5-4; abundance: many; CDR3aa: CASSLDPDSFYNEQFF; CDR3nt: TGTGCCAGCAGCTTGGATCCGGACTCCTTCTACAATGAGCAGTTCTTC
j_gene: TRBJ2-2; d_gene: .; v_gene: TRBV10-3; abundance: many; CDR3aa: CAIKAANTGELFF; CDR3nt: TGTGCCATCAAGGCAGCGAACACCGGGGAGCTGTTTTTT
j_gene: TRBJ1-5; d_gene: .; v_gene: TRBV11-2; abundance: many; CDR3aa: CASSAGDNQPQHF; CDR3nt: TGTGCCAGCAGCGCGGGCGACAATCAGCCCCAGCATTTT
j_gene: TRBJ2-7; d_gene: TRBD1; v_gene: TRBV3-1; abundance: .; CDR3aa: CATRQGSAYEQYF; CDR3nt: TGTGCCACCAGACAGGGGTCGGCCTACGAGCAGTACTTC
j_gene: TRBJ2-1; d_gene: TRBD2; v_gene: TRBV5-5; abundance: many; CDR3aa: CASSSSGSSYNEQFF; CDR3nt: TGTGCCAGCAGCTCTAGCGGGAGCTCCTACAATGAGCAGTTCTTC
j_gene: TRBJ2-1; d_gene: .; v_gene: TRBV6-1; abundance: few; CDR3aa: CASRELGMDNEQFF; CDR3nt: TGTGCCAGCAGAGAGTTGGGGATGGACAATGAGCAGTTCTTC
j_gene: TRBJ2-5; d_gene: .; v_gene: TRBV5-5; abundance: once; CDR3aa: CASSMDRVSETQYF; CDR3nt: TGTGCCAGCAGCATGGACCGAGTCTCGGAGACCCAGTACTTC
j_gene: TRBJ2-1; d_gene: TRBD2; v_gene: TRBV10-1; abundance: many; CDR3aa: CASSGKDSGRIGSYNEQFF; CDR3nt: TGCGCCAGCAGCGGTAAGGATAGCGGGAGGATCGGCTCCTACAATGAGCAGTTCTTC
j_gene: TRBJ2-1; d_gene: .; v_gene: TRBV10-3; abundance: many; CDR3aa: CAISESGRGSGRSYNEQFF; CDR3nt: TGTGCCATCAGTGAGTCGGGTCGAGGGAGCGGGCGCTCCTACAATGAGCAGTTCTTC
j_gene: TRBJ1-1; d_gene: .; v_gene: TRBV18; abundance: few; CDR3aa: CASLTGITAEAFF; CDR3nt: TGTGCCAGCTTGACAGGAATTACGGCTGAAGCTTTCTTT
j_gene: TRBJ1-1; d_gene: .; v_gene: TRBV5-1; abundance: .; CDR3aa: CTSSLGRAEAFF; CDR3nt: TGCACCAGCAGCTTGGGCCGGGCTGAAGCTTTCTTT
j_gene: TRBJ1-1; d_gene: .; v_gene: TRBV12-5; abundance: many; CDR3aa: CASGLMGGAEAFF; CDR3nt: TGTGCTAGTGGTTTGATGGGGGGCGCCGAAGCTTTCTTT
j_gene: TRBJ1-5; d_gene: TRBD1; v_gene: TRBV20-1; abundance: many; CDR3aa: CSAPPAGQGAQPQHF; CDR3nt: TGCAGTGCTCCCCCCGCGGGACAGGGTGCTCAGCCCCAGCATTTT
j_gene: TRBJ2-2; d_gene: .; v_gene: TRBV9; abundance: many; CDR3aa: CASSVDREAGELFF; CDR3nt: TGTGCCAGCAGCGTCGACAGGGAGGCCGGGGAGCTGTTTTTT
j_gene: TRBJ2-2; d_gene: .; v_gene: TRBV12-5; abundance: many; CDR3aa: CASGKRNTGELFF; CDR3nt: TGTGCTAGTGGAAAGAGGAACACCGGGGAGCTGTTTTTT
j_gene: TRBJ1-1; d_gene: .; v_gene: TRBV20-1; abundance: many; CDR3aa: CSARSPWNTEAFF; CDR3nt: TGCAGTGCTAGGAGCCCCTGGAACACTGAAGCTTTCTTT
j_gene: TRBJ2-1; d_gene: TRBD2; v_gene: TRBV2; abundance: many; CDR3aa: CASQSGRAYNEQFF; CDR3nt: TGTGCCAGTCAGAGCGGGAGGGCCTACAATGAGCAGTTCTTC
j_gene: TRBJ2-7; d_gene: TRBD2; v_gene: TRBV11-2; abundance: many; CDR3aa: CASSTGLAGAYEQYF; CDR3nt: TGTGCCAGCAGCACAGGACTAGCGGGGGCCTACGAGCAGTACTTC
j_gene: TRBJ1-1; d_gene: .; v_gene: TRBV6-2/TRBV6-3; abundance: many; CDR3aa: CASSQQGSEAFF; CDR3nt: TGTGCCAGCAGTCAGCAGGGTTCTGAAGCTTTCTTT
j_gene: TRBJ1-5; d_gene: .; v_gene: TRBV29-1; abundance: many; CDR3aa: CSVKTDPGKPQHF; CDR3nt: TGCAGCGTGAAAACAGATCCGGGAAAGCCCCAGCATTTT
j_gene: TRBJ2-7; d_gene: TRBD1; v_gene: TRBV6-5; abundance: many; CDR3aa: CASRRGQGAYEQYF; CDR3nt: TGTGCCAGCAGACGGGGACAGGGGGCCTACGAGCAGTACTTC
j_gene: TRBJ2-7; d_gene: .; v_gene: TRBV11-2; abundance: many; CDR3aa: CASSLARTGSYEQYF; CDR3nt: TGTGCCAGCAGCTTAGCCCGGACGGGTTCCTACGAGCAGTACTTC
j_gene: TRBJ1-5; d_gene: .; v_gene: TRBV7-9; abundance: few; CDR3aa: CASSSEIRGQPQHF; CDR3nt: TGTGCCAGCAGCTCCGAGATTCGGGGTCAGCCCCAGCATTTT
j_gene: TRBJ1-2; d_gene: .; v_gene: TRBV18; abundance: many; CDR3aa: CASSPDLYGYTF; CDR3nt: TGTGCCAGCTCACCTGATCTATACGGCTACACCTTC
j_gene: TRBJ1-1; d_gene: .; v_gene: TRBV5-1; abundance: many; CDR3aa: CASSLGTERAFF; CDR3nt: TGCGCCAGCAGCTTGGGGACAGAGAGAGCTTTCTTT
j_gene: TRBJ1-5; d_gene: .; v_gene: TRBV2; abundance: many; CDR3aa: CASSQTAGYRQPQHF; CDR3nt: TGTGCCAGCAGCCAGACAGCGGGGTATCGTCAGCCCCAGCATTTT
j_gene: TRBJ2-1; d_gene: .; v_gene: TRBV10-1; abundance: many; CDR3aa: CASTQGPSSDEQFF; CDR3nt: TGCGCCAGCACTCAAGGGCCGTCATCGGATGAGCAGTTCTTC
j_gene: TRBJ1-1; d_gene: .; v_gene: TRBV30; abundance: many; CDR3aa: CAWSTGQNTEAFF; CDR3nt: TGTGCCTGGAGTACGGGACAAAACACTGAAGCTTTCTTT
j_gene: TRBJ2-1; d_gene: TRBD2; v_gene: TRBV20-1; abundance: many; CDR3aa: CSASPPGLAGIGQFF; CDR3nt: TGCAGTGCTAGTCCCCCAGGACTAGCGGGAATTGGGCAGTTCTTC
j_gene: TRBJ2-6; d_gene: .; v_gene: TRBV30; abundance: few; CDR3aa: CAWRPGANSGANVLTF; CDR3nt: TGTGCCTGGAGACCGGGGGCTAACTCTGGGGCCAACGTCCTGACTTTC
j_gene: TRBJ2-1; d_gene: TRBD2; v_gene: TRBV11-3; abundance: .; CDR3aa: CASSSSWLAGPNEQFF; CDR3nt: TGTGCCAGCAGTTCGTCTTGGCTAGCGGGACCTAATGAGCAGTTCTTC
j_gene: TRBJ2-5; d_gene: .; v_gene: TRBV4-1; abundance: few; CDR3aa: CASSQDPGAQYF; CDR3nt: TGCGCCAGCAGCCAAGATCCGGGGGCCCAGTACTTC
j_gene: TRBJ2-7; d_gene: .; v_gene: TRBV28; abundance: many; CDR3aa: CASISQEYEQYF; CDR3nt: TGTGCCAGCATTTCCCAAGAGTACGAGCAGTACTTC
j_gene: TRBJ1-5; d_gene: TRBD1; v_gene: TRBV6-1; abundance: many; CDR3aa: CASRPGTGVVNQPQHF; CDR3nt: TGTGCCAGCAGGCCAGGGACAGGGGTGGTCAATCAGCCCCAGCATTTT
j_gene: TRBJ1-5; d_gene: TRBD1; v_gene: TRBV10-3; abundance: many; CDR3aa: CAISDFSDRDGAFRQPQHF; CDR3nt: TGTGCCATCAGTGATTTTAGTGACAGGGACGGAGCTTTTAGGCAGCCCCAGCATTTT
j_gene: TRBJ1-4; d_gene: .; v_gene: TRBV29-1; abundance: many; CDR3aa: CSVGWGAPEKLFF; CDR3nt: TGCAGCGTTGGATGGGGGGCGCCCGAAAAACTGTTTTTT
j_gene: TRBJ2-7; d_gene: .; v_gene: TRBV5-1; abundance: many; CDR3aa: CASSLDGARGNYEQYF; CDR3nt: TGCGCCAGCAGCTTGGATGGGGCGAGGGGCAACTACGAGCAGTACTTC
j_gene: TRBJ2-7; d_gene: .; v_gene: TRBV18; abundance: many; CDR3aa: CASSPWVTDSYEQYF; CDR3nt: TGTGCCAGCTCCCCTTGGGTCACCGACTCCTACGAGCAGTACTTC
j_gene: TRBJ2-6; d_gene: TRBD2; v_gene: TRBV25-1; abundance: many; CDR3aa: CASSPYMGLARRIGANVLTF; CDR3nt: TGTGCCAGCAGTCCCTACATGGGACTAGCGAGACGTATTGGGGCCAACGTCCTGACTTTC
j_gene: TRBJ2-1; d_gene: .; v_gene: TRBV20-1; abundance: many; CDR3aa: CSAREFNEQFF; CDR3nt: TGCAGTGCTAGAGAGTTCAATGAGCAGTTCTTC
j_gene: TRBJ1-1; d_gene: .; v_gene: TRBV3-1; abundance: many; CDR3aa: CASSPRKDRAEAFF; CDR3nt: TGTGCCAGCAGCCCCCGAAAGGACAGAGCTGAAGCTTTCTTT
j_gene: TRBJ2-7; d_gene: TRBD2; v_gene: TRBV19; abundance: .; CDR3aa: CASSPRGLADDYEQYF; CDR3nt: TGTGCCAGTAGTCCCAGGGGACTAGCTGACGATTACGAGCAGTACTTC
j_gene: TRBJ2-2; d_gene: TRBD1; v_gene: TRBV11-2; abundance: many; CDR3aa: CASSLDRGAGELFF; CDR3nt: TGTGCCAGCAGCCTGGACAGGGGCGCCGGGGAGCTGTTTTTT
j_gene: TRBJ1-5; d_gene: .; v_gene: TRBV20-1; abundance: many; CDR3aa: CSAGGGQGRGNQPQHF; CDR3nt: TGCAGTGCTGGGGGGGGGCAGGGGCGAGGCAATCAGCCCCAGCATTTT
j_gene: TRBJ1-1; d_gene: TRBD1; v_gene: TRBV7-9; abundance: many; CDR3aa: CASRPTGRKEAFF; CDR3nt: TGTGCCAGCAGACCGACAGGGCGAAAAGAAGCTTTCTTT
j_gene: TRBJ2-7; d_gene: .; v_gene: TRBV5-1; abundance: many; CDR3aa: CASRPGSSSYEQYF; CDR3nt: TGCGCCAGCAGACCGGGATCAAGCTCCTACGAGCAGTACTTC
j_gene: TRBJ1-5; d_gene: .; v_gene: TRBV7-9; abundance: many; CDR3aa: CASSFQSNQPQHF; CDR3nt: TGTGCCAGCAGCTTCCAGAGCAATCAGCCCCAGCATTTT
j_gene: TRBJ2-2; d_gene: .; v_gene: TRBV24-1; abundance: many; CDR3aa: CATETGTRSGELFF; CDR3nt: TGTGCCACAGAGACCGGGACTCGATCCGGGGAGCTGTTTTTT